Shown below are 18 T cell receptor beta chains from a single sample sequenced in a study of blood T cell repertoires in COVID-19. Assay used: immunoSEQ multiplex PCR; TCRdb lists only in-frame clones, some missing. The sample yields 50,000 to 60,000 clones, over 80% seen once. The sample was peripheral blood. The receptors derive from a man aged 65 to 79 with active COVID-19.

This clone showed up just a few times. The chain uses TRBV4-1 and TRBJ1-5; TRBD1 might be the D (5 bases). There are 15 residues in the CDR3. Deletions cut 0 bases from V and 7 bases from J, with 13 bases between. Per the germline V gene, CDR1 is MGHRA and CDR2 is YSYEKL. The CDR3 sequence: CASSQDWQGRQPQHF. CDR3 bases: TGCGCCAGCAGCCAAGACTGGCAGGGTAGACAGCCCCAGCATTTT.

This chain joins TRBV6-2 or TRBV6-3 and TRBJ1-2, with D tentatively TRBD1 (6 bases). The germline V gene encodes CDR1 MNHEY and CDR2 SVGEGT. The CDR3 sequence is 14 residues long. The V end lost 5 bases, the J end lost 3 bases, and 13 bases lay between the germline ends. The chain's CDR3 is CASSRLGQYYGYTF. The CDR3 nucleotides read TGTGCCAGCAGTCGCCTTGGACAGTACTATGGCTACACCTTC.

The V and J genes are TRBV11-2 and TRBJ1-1, with TRBD1 matching over 9 bases. CDR1 SGHAT and CDR2 FQNNGV come from the germline V gene. The CDR3 spans 15 residues. Unmatched junction bases numbered 8, after V lost 5 bases and J lost 4 bases. The CDR3 here is CASSLRTGEGTEAFF. CDR3 DNA: TGTGCCAGCAGCCTCCGGACAGGGGAGGGCACTGAAGCTTTCTTT.

The chain has TRBV4-3 and TRBJ1-6; 9 bases fit TRBD1. Germline lookup yields CDR1 LGHNA and CDR2 YSLEER. This CDR3 is built from 13 residues. V shed 3 bases, J shed 9 bases, and the junction held 0 bases outside the gene matches. The CDR3 reads CASSQDRGSPLHF. The CDR3 nucleotides read TGCGCCAGCAGCCAGGACAGGGGTTCACCCCTCCACTTT.

Only one count was recorded for this clone. The chain has TRBV6-5 and TRBJ1-4; TRBD1 matches 12 bases. Germline-derived CDR1 and CDR2 are MNHEY and SVGAGI. This CDR3 contains 15 residues. V lost 6 bases to trimming and J lost 7 bases; unmatched junction nucleotides: 6. The chain's CDR3 is CASSRDRGRGEKLFF. As DNA, the CDR3 is TGTGCCAGCAGCCGGGACAGGGGGCGGGGTGAAAAACTGTTTTTT.

This clone has a single count. J is TRBJ1-2 and V is TRBV4-1; D remains unclear. The germline CDR1 and CDR2 sequences are MGHRA and YSYEKL. V was clipped by 0 bases and J by 4 bases, with 12 bases between them. There are 15 residues in the CDR3. The CDR3 sequence: CASSQDLGAGYGYTF. The DNA for the CDR3 is TGCGCCAGCAGCCAAGATCTTGGTGCAGGCTATGGCTACACCTTC.

The chain has TRBV7-9 and TRBJ2-3; D ambiguous. The germline V gene has CDR1 SEHNR and CDR2 FQNEAQ (reference sequence). Trimming left V 1 base short and J 2 bases short, with 4 bases between. This CDR3 contains 13 residues. The CDR3 is CASSLDNTDTQYF. CDR3 sequence (DNA): TGTGCCAGCAGCTTAGACAACACAGATACGCAGTATTTT.

The chain recombines TRBV18 with TRBJ1-3; 7 positions match TRBD1. The junction had 11 bases not matched to a gene; V was cut back by 5 bases and J by 4 bases. This CDR3 has 16 amino acids. Germline V gene sequence: CDR1 KGHSH, CDR2 LQKENI. In DNA, the CDR3 is TGTGCCAGCTCAACGCCCGGGACAGCGTCCGGAAACACCATATATTTT. Its translation: CASSTPGTASGNTIYF.

This chain links TRBV19 with TRBJ2-6, with D possibly matching TRBD2 (5 bases). CDR1 LNHDA and CDR2 SQIVND come from the germline V gene (reference sequence). Trimming took off 6 bases at V and 2 bases at J, with 8 bases between the two ends. CDR3 size: 14 residues. CDR3: CASRVEAGANVLTF. DNA of the CDR3: TGTGCCAGTAGAGTGGAGGCTGGGGCCAACGTCCTGACTTTC. Based on the CDR3 plus reference TRBV19 and TRBJ2-6, the full variable domain is DGGITQSPKYLFRKEGQNVTLSCEQNLNHDAMYWYRQDPGQGLRLIYYSQIVNDFQKGDIAEGYSVSREKKESFPLTVTSAQKNPTAFYLCASRVEAGANVLTFGAGSRLTVL.

The genes are TRBV9 and TRBJ1-1, with a weak D call TRBD1 (6 bases). V lost 2 bases and J 1 base, leaving 9 bases between the germline ends. The germline V gene encodes CDR1 SGDLS and CDR2 YYNGEE. The CDR3 is 14 residues long. In nucleotides, the CDR3 is TGTGCCAGCAGCGTGATGACAGGGAACACTGAAGCTTTCTTT. Translated: CASSVMTGNTEAFF. The entire variable domain, with the rest obtained from reference TRBV9 and TRBJ1-1, is as follows: DSGVTQTPKHLITATGQRVTLRCSPRSGDLSVYWYQQSLDQGLQFLIQYYNGEERAKGNILERFSAQQFPDLHSELNLSSLELGDSALYFCASSVMTGNTEAFFGQGTRLTVV.

This clone was recorded a few times. The chain joins TRBV4-2 to TRBJ1-2, with TRBD1 identical over 11 bases. The V gene's germline CDR1 is LGHNA and CDR2 YNFKEQ. V trimming: 2 bases; J trimming: 4 bases; junction bases outside the gene matches: 12. The CDR3 consists of 18 residues. The CDR3 DNA reads as TGTGCCAGCAGCCAAAGCGCCAGGACAGGGGGCAATGGCTATGGCTACACCTTC. Its protein product is CASSQSARTGGNGYGYTF.

The chain links TRBV10-1 to TRBJ2-1; unclear D gene. The V gene lost 9 bases and the J gene lost 7 bases, with 13 bases spanning the gap. This CDR3 is built from 12 residues. In germline, CDR1 is WNHNN, CDR2 SYGVQD (reference sequence). CDR3 in DNA: TGCGCCAGTACAGTCTCTTTGAATGAGCAGTTCTTC. Encoded protein: CASTVSLNEQFF.

This chain uses TRBV3-1 (or the pseudogene TRBV3-2) with TRBJ2-5; 8 bases agree with TRBD1. The CDR3 contains 16 residues. Trimming removed 1 base from V and 5 bases from J; junction bases left unmatched: 9. Germline V gives CDR1 LGHDT, CDR2 YNNKEL (reference sequence). The CDR3 nucleotides are TGTGCCAGCAGCCAAGGGACCAGGGGGCGCGGGGAGACCCAGTACTTC. Translated: CASSQGTRGRGETQYF.

The chain recombines TRBV3-1 (or the pseudogene TRBV3-2) with TRBJ1-6; TRBD1 agrees at 8 bases. Losses at the gene ends were 8 bases for V and 10 bases for J; bases not matched to a gene: 10. CDR1 LGHDT and CDR2 YNNKEL come from the germline V gene (reference sequence). The CDR3 is made up of 14 amino acids. CDR3 in amino acids: CASGLSGGESPLHF. CDR3 nucleotide sequence: TGTGCCAGCGGACTGTCAGGGGGCGAATCACCCCTCCACTTT.

This chain links TRBV4-3 with TRBJ2-7, with unresolved D. The germline V and J ends were trimmed by 6 bases and 1 base, with 10 bases remaining between them. Germline V CDR1 and CDR2: LGHNA, YSLEER. This CDR3 contains 13 residues. The CDR3 protein is CASSRHLSYEQYF. CDR3 sequence (DNA): TGCGCCAGCAGTCGACACCTTTCCTACGAGCAGTACTTC.

This chain connects TRBV4-1 to TRBJ1-6; D may be TRBD1 (6 bases). Germline-derived CDR1 and CDR2 are MGHRA and YSYEKL. The ends were cut back, 1 base at V and 13 bases at J, with 17 bases in the middle. The CDR3 spans 15 residues. The CDR3 sequence: CASSQGLLQGKPLHF. CDR3 coding DNA: TGCGCCAGCAGCCAAGGACTCCTCCAGGGGAAGCCCCTCCACTTT.

In its sample, this clone ranks as medium-sized (0.01 to 0.1%). The J gene is TRBJ1-3, the V gene TRBV2; D gene ambiguous. The germline gives CDR1 SNHLY, CDR2 FYNNEI. This CDR3 spans 15 amino acids. V gave up 7 bases and J gave up 0 bases, with 13 bases separating them. The CDR3 here is CASISEGFSGNTIYF. As DNA, the CDR3 is TGTGCCAGCATTAGTGAGGGATTCTCTGGAAACACCATATATTTT.

This chain links TRBV27 with TRBJ1-1, with D possibly matching TRBD1 (6 bases). The CDR3 covers 15 residues. Trimming removed 2 bases at V and 1 base at J, with 11 bases between. Germline loops: CDR1 MNHEY, CDR2 SMNVEV (reference sequence). CDR3 DNA sequence: TGTGCCAGCAGTTTAAATGGACAGTCGAACACTGAAGCTTTCTTT. Protein sequence: CASSLNGQSNTEAFF.